This T cell receptor beta chain was retrieved from a study of cytomegalovirus exposure and HLA in healthy donors. Overall study results and limits: Trimming of TCR beta V- and J-genes showed a link, identified in a later analysis, to a missense DCLRE1C variant. In vitro work confirmed that a few CMV-associated chains recognize CMV antigens. An assumption of roughly uniform sequencing depth across donors underlay the presence/absence analyses. Reportedly, a later analysis found an Asian-associated ancestry cluster had fewer N-insertions than the roughly 700-donor mean.

For this clone: Its antigen is not identified.

PCR primers comprised 60 Vbeta and 13 Jbeta primers. Using immunoSEQ multiplex PCR, the repertoire was profiled, and TCRdb retains in-frame clones only, with some absent. Of 150,000 to 200,000 clones in the sample, 60% to 80% were seen once. The specimen was PBMCs. This TCR was recovered from a woman aged 40 to 50 in good health and CMV-seropositive.

CDR3 loop: CASSSAGASSYEQYF. The CDR3 bases are TGTGCCAGCAGTTCAGCGGGAGCTAGCTCCTACGAGCAGTACTTC. The gene calls are TRBV27 and TRBJ2-7, with TRBD2 matching over 8 bases. Germline V gene sequence: CDR1 MNHEY, CDR2 SMNVEV (reference sequence). The CDR3 covers 15 residues. The V segment lost 4 bases and the J segment 0 bases; nucleotides outside the gene matches: 5.